This TCR beta chain originates from a study of blood T cell repertoires in COVID-19. This clone was observed a handful of times. This sample also contains other DNA sequences that code for the same CDR3. In the original processing: Amplification of reference gene primers was used by the study to estimate nucleated cell counts. Profiling relied on immunoSEQ multiplex PCR, and the TCRdb table lists in-frame clones only, not all of them. The V and J calls and the clone size are those of that table, but D and trimming were determined from the DNA. The sample consists of 350,000 to 400,000 clones, roughly nine tenths of them appearing once. Germline CDR1 and CDR2: SGDLS and YYNGEE. CDR3 length: 13 residues. Trimming shortened V by 4 bases and J by 5 bases, and 12 bases separated the two germline ends. In terms of age and location, participants ranged from roughly 18 to 100 years and lived in approximately 26 US areas. Allocation to cohorts depended on clinical history reported by the participants. Participants classified as exposed had met a COVID-19 case within 2 weeks before study entry.

The sample consisted of PBMCs or T cells enriched from blood (not recorded which). The chain has TRBV9 and TRBJ1-1; D is perhaps TRBD1 (6 bases). This TCR came from a woman aged 40 to 50 who had been exposed to COVID-19. CDR3 region: CASSLTGKTEAFF. The CDR3 DNA sequence: TGTGCCAGCAGCTTAACAGGGAAGACTGAAGCTTTCTTT.